This TCR beta chain was identified in a study of blood T cell repertoires in COVID-19 (dated by TCRdb to 2018 to 2020). With respect to the entire study: Samples covering the acute and convalescent phases of COVID-19 were provided by collaborators in the United States, Italy and Spain. The material from the prospective study consisted of cDNA or gDNA derived from T cells, B-cell-depleted T cells, or PBMCs. Subjects who had been exposed to COVID-19, were actively infected with it, or had recovered from it provided the deeply sampled blood TCRbeta repertoires that made up the dataset. The repertoires were released in a freely available public database intended as a resource for research on the immune response to SARS-CoV-2. HLA class I and class II types, where available, came from metadata supplied by the sample provider rather than from assay-based typing. The samples were drawn from the first 160 participants of the ongoing ImmuneRACE study and from 1,254 subjects provided by 6 global collaborators. A de-identified subject ID, COVID-19 status, age in years and sex were almost always included in the sample metadata.

At the junction V is shortened by 4 bases and J by 5 bases; bases outside the gene matches: 5. Its CDR3 holds 15 amino acids, cysteine through phenylalanine. The entry retains the CDR3 DNA only, 45 bases that are in frame from base 1. CDR1 and CDR2 were assigned from the germline V gene as SNHLY and FYNNEI. The collaborating institutions used their own protocols to collect whole blood in K2EDTA tubes. For TCRbeta analysis, collaborators shipped samples as frozen whole blood, isolated PBMCs, or DNA extracted from either of those sample types. Study-wide findings and limitations: How much clinical and demographic metadata was included differed by source and by participant, and the metadata was provided uncurated.

Concerning this clone itself: What antigen it recognizes has not been identified. No quality values exist for individual bases; no much larger clone is one base distant.

TCRbeta CDR3 regions were amplified from genomic DNA using the immunoSEQ Assay, a bias-controlled multiplex PCR. Concerning the study's data processing: Nucleated cell counts per sample were estimated from amplification of reference gene primers within the assay. Sequence reads were collapsed and filtered to measure the absolute abundance of every unique TCRbeta CDR3 rearrangement. Productive Simpson clonality was computed per sample as the square root of Simpson's diversity index over productive rearrangements. This immuneACCESS table, as held by TCRdb, lists in-frame sequences with V and J called but not all clones. Of the missing ones, under half trace to an unresolved V gene in checked studies; the others have no known cause. The V and J calls and clone size are taken from that table; D and trimming were inferred from the DNA. The sample table shows roughly 100,000 clones, and 65% to 90% are seen once. Roughly 15% of the sample is held by the ten biggest clonotypes.

The sequence was collected from a woman over 75 with active or convalescent COVID-19. The sequencing input was peripheral blood. The rearranged chain carries TRBV2 and TRBJ2-1, and TRBD2 aligns with 10 junction nucleotides. In nucleotide form, the sequence is TGTGCCAGCAGTGGTAGCGGGGGGATCAACAATGAGCAGTTCTTC. This yields the protein CASSGSGGINNEQFF.